This T cell receptor (beta chain) was sequenced for a study of regulatory T cells in long-lasting Graves disease. In its sample, this clonotype was seen a few times. As to time point: newly diagnosed GD, antithyroid drugs for less than 3 months. PBMC-extracted RNA yielded the TCR library. The authors drew patients from an endocrinology department in Xi'an, China. Germline V gene lookup returns CDR1 MNHEY and CDR2 SVGEGT. V was pared by 5 bases and J by 2 bases, with 16 bases between. This CDR3 contains 15 residues. Arm-PCR of CDR3 regions with iRepertoire HTBI primers generated TCR beta libraries. TCRdb passed the multiplex PCR reads through MiXCR, listing each CDR3 protein once. The profile covers around 480,000 distinct CDR3 sequences, with 15% to 20% appearing a single time and 9% to 15% taken by the ten largest. These records were also assigned to another study, of T cells in Graves' hyperthyroidism and ophthalmopathy. That report adds: The HTBI primer set drove a first-round RT-PCR of the TCR CDR3. A model built on 13 V-J features separated ophthalmopathy from stable hyperthyroidism.

The sequence was collected from a middle-aged man with Graves disease. This material consisted of peripheral blood mononuclear cells (PBMCs), taken at new diagnosis, from a patient treated with antithyroid drugs. The V and J genes are TRBV6-2 or TRBV6-3 and TRBJ2-7, with D perhaps assigned TRBD1 or TRBD2 (5 bases each). Written as DNA, the CDR3 is TGTGCCAGCAGTGACCGGGACGGCCTTACCTACGAGCAGTACTTC. This sequence encodes CASSDRDGLTYEQYF.